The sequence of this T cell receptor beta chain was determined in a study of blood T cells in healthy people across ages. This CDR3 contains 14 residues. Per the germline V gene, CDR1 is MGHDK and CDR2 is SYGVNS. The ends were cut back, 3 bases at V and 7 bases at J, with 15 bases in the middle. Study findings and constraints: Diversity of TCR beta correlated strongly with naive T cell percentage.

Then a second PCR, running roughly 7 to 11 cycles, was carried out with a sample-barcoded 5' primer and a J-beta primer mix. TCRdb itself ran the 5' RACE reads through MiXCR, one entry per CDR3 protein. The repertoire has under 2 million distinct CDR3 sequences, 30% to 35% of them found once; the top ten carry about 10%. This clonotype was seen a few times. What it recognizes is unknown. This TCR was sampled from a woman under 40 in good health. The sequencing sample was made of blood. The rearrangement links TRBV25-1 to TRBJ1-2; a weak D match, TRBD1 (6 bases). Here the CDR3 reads CASSDPGDISGYTF. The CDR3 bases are TGTGCCAGCAGTGACCCTGGGGACATCTCTGGCTACACCTTC.